The entry below gives a single T cell receptor beta chain sequence along with its context. The data originate from a study of tumor-infiltrating lymphocytes in oesophageal squamous cell carcinoma. There are 16 residues in the CDR3. Germline V gene lookup returns CDR1 SEHNR and CDR2 FQNEAQ (reference sequence). TCRdb passed the PCR reads through MiXCR, listing each CDR3 protein once. The sample gives some 10,000 distinct CDR3 sequences, about 50% of which show up once; about 20% is in the top ten. The J gene is TRBJ2-7, the V gene TRBV7-9; perhaps TRBD2 as D (5 bases). The closer fit of TRBJ2-5 to the DNA end suggests the J call may be wrong. Sequencing input: esophageal tumor tissue. The sequence came from a female donor with esophageal squamous cell carcinoma. CDR3 region: CASSLGVWRDQETQYF. The CDR3 coding sequence is TGTGCCAGCAGCTTAGGGGTGTGGCGGGACCAAGAGACCCAGTACTTC.